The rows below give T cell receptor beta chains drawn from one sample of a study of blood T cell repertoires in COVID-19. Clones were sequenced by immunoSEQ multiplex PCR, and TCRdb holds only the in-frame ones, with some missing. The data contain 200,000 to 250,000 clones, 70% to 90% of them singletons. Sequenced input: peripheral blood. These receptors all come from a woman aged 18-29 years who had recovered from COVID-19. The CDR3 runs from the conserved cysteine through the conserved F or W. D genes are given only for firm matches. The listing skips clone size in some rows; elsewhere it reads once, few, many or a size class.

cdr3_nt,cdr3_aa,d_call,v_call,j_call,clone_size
TGCGCCAGTACGACGGGACAGGGACTTAATGAGCAGTTCTTC,CASTTGQGLNEQFF,TRBD1,TRBV10-2,TRBJ2-1,-
TGTGCCAGCAGCCCCCGGCGGGGACAGGGGTCGTTTAATGAAAAACTGTTTTTT,CASSPRRGQGSFNEKLFF,-,TRBV21-1,TRBJ1-4,-
TGTGCCAGCAGCGCGGGACAGGGGGCGGTTGAGCAGTACTTC,CASSAGQGAVEQYF,TRBD1,TRBV9,TRBJ2-7,-
TGTGCCAGCAGCTTGGTATTTAGCGGGAGCTACGAGCAGTACTTC,CASSLVFSGSYEQYF,TRBD2,TRBV5-5,TRBJ2-7,-
TGTGCCAGCAGTCCGCGGGTGAACACCGGGGAGCTGTTTTTT,CASSPRVNTGELFF,-,TRBV2,TRBJ2-2,-
TGTGCCAGCACCGCAAGGCAGGGGGACACAGATACGCAGTATTTT,CASTARQGDTDTQYF,TRBD1,TRBV6-5,TRBJ2-3,-
TGTGCCAGCAGCTTGGGAGGGAATGAAAAACTGTTTTTT,CASSLGGNEKLFF,-,TRBV13,TRBJ1-4,-
TGCGCCAGCAGCTTGGGGGGACAGAGCATGAACACTGAAGCTTTCTTT,CASSLGGQSMNTEAFF,TRBD1,TRBV5-1,TRBJ1-1,-
TGTGCCAGCAGCTTGGCTACTAGCGGGAACCCCCGGGCCCAGTACTTC,CASSLATSGNPRAQYF,TRBD2,TRBV5-5,TRBJ2-5,-
TGTGCCAGCAGCTCCCGGACAGGGTGGGAAGGGGAGACCCAGTACTTC,CASSSRTGWEGETQYF,TRBD1,TRBV7-2,TRBJ2-5,-
TGTGCCAGCAGTGATGGGCAGGGCCATCATCAACCCCAGCATTTT,CASSDGQGHHQPQHF,-,TRBV25-1,TRBJ1-5,-
TGTGCCAGCAGTCCGAGCGGGAGTAGGGAGCAGTACTTC,CASSPSGSREQYF,TRBD2,TRBV12-3/TRBV12-4,TRBJ2-7,-
TGTGCCAGCAGTTACCAGGGCGGCTACGAGCAGTACTTC,CASSYQGGYEQYF,-,TRBV6-5,TRBJ2-7,-
TGTGCCAGCAGCCCTCCTGGACAGGCGAACACTGAAGCTTTCTTT,CASSPPGQANTEAFF,-,TRBV21-1,TRBJ1-1,-
TGTGCCAGCAGCGCCGGACAGGGTAGTAGAGACACCATATATTTT,CASSAGQGSRDTIYF,TRBD1,TRBV9,TRBJ1-3,-
TGTGCCTGTGGGAGAATGTCCGGGGAGCTGTTTTTT,CACGRMSGELFF,-,TRBV30,TRBJ2-2,-
TGTGCCAGCAGTCCTCACGGGACAGCTGGAAACACCATATATTTT,CASSPHGTAGNTIYF,TRBD1,TRBV27,TRBJ1-3,-
TGTGCCATCAGTGAGTCGACAGGGGATGAGCAGTTCTTC,CAISESTGDEQFF,TRBD1,TRBV10-3,TRBJ2-1,once
TGTGCCAGCAGCGCCGACAGCTACGAGCAGTACTTC,CASSADSYEQYF,-,TRBV13,TRBJ2-7,-
TGCGCCAGCAGGCTCCCGGGGACAGGAAACACTGAAGCTTTCTTT,CASRLPGTGNTEAFF,TRBD1,TRBV4-1,TRBJ1-1,-
TGCGCCAGCAGCTCACAGGGTATGTTGAATGAGCAGTTCTTC,CASSSQGMLNEQFF,-,TRBV5-1,TRBJ2-1,-
TGTGCCAGCAGCCAAGAGAGGGCTAGCGGGGTTTACGAGCAGTACTTC,CASSQERASGVYEQYF,TRBD2,TRBV14,TRBJ2-7,-
TGTGCCAGCAGTTACTCGAATCCAGGGCAGAGCGGCTACACCTTC,CASSYSNPGQSGYTF,-,TRBV6-5,TRBJ1-2,-
TGTGCCTGGGTACAACAGGGATTACTCACCCTCACCGGGGAGCTGTTTTTT,CAWVQQGLLTLTGELFF,-,TRBV30,TRBJ2-2,many
TGTGCCAGCGCCGGAGGCAATGAGCAGTTCTTC,CASAGGNEQFF,-,TRBV5-4,TRBJ2-1,-
TGTGCCTGGTCGTCCGGGACAGGGGTAGGTGAAGCTTTCTTT,CAWSSGTGVGEAFF,TRBD1,TRBV30,TRBJ1-1,-
TGTGCCAGCAGTTTAGAGCGGTCCTACGAGCAGTACTTC,CASSLERSYEQYF,-,TRBV12-3/TRBV12-4,TRBJ2-7,-
TGTGCCAGTATAGGGGGCCCTAACTATGGCTACACCTTC,CASIGGPNYGYTF,TRBD1,TRBV19,TRBJ1-2,few
TGTGCCAGCAGCCAGGGCCTTACCAATGAGCAGTTCTTC,CASSQGLTNEQFF,-,TRBV5-6,TRBJ2-1,-
TGTGCCAGCAGCTTGCAGGGGGCCACTGAAGCTTTCTTT,CASSLQGATEAFF,TRBD1,TRBV7-9,TRBJ1-1,-
TGTGCCAGCAGCCAAGTTCGAGCGGGAGGTCCCTCCACCGGGGAGCTGTTTTTT,CASSQVRAGGPSTGELFF,TRBD2,TRBV3-1/TRBV3-2,TRBJ2-2,-
TGTGCCATCAGGAGGGACAGCCCTTTTAACTATGGCTACACCTTC,CAIRRDSPFNYGYTF,TRBD1,TRBV10-3,TRBJ1-2,-
TGTGCCAGCAGCCTAGGGGACAGGGTCACTGAAGCTTTCTTT,CASSLGDRVTEAFF,TRBD1,TRBV14,TRBJ1-1,-